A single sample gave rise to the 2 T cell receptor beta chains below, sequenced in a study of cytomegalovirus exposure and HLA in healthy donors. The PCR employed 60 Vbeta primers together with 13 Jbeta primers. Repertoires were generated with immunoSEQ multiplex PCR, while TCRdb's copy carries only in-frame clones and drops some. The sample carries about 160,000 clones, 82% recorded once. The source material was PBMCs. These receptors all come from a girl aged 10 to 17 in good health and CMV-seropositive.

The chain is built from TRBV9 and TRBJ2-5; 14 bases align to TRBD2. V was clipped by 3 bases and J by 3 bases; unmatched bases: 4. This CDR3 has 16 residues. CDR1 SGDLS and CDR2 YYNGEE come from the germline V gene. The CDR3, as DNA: TGTGCCAGCAGCGAGACTAGCGGGAGGGCTGAAGAGACCCAGTACTTC. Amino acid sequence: CASSETSGRAEETQYF.

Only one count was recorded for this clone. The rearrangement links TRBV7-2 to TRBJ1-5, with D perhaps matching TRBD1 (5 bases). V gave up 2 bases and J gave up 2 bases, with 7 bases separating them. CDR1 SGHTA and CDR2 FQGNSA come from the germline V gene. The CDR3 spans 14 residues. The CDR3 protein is CASSLKGGNQPQHF. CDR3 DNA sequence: TGTGCCAGCAGCTTAAAAGGGGGCAATCAGCCCCAGCATTTT.